This paragraph reports one T cell receptor (beta chain). TCR beta sequencing was performed on blood CD8+ and CD4+ T cells. The control participants were healthy donors, and these controls were matched with respect to both age and sex. TEMRA cells were enriched by FACS, while CD8+ and CD4+ T cells were obtained through a negative isolation that was performed magnetically. CDR3 length: 14 amino acids. With 3 bases removed from V and 7 bases from J, the gap between germline ends came to 15 bases. The germline V gene encodes CDR1 SEHNR and CDR2 FQNEAQ (reference sequence). Random-hexamer reverse transcription was applied to roughly 0.5 to 1 ug RNA. It was immunoSEQ multiplex PCR that amplified TCR beta CDR3 across 54 Vbeta and 13 Jbeta. TCRdb itself ran the immunoSEQ multiplex PCR reads through MiXCR, one entry per CDR3 protein. The sample contains 100,000 to 150,000 distinct CDR3 sequences, around 95% of which appear only once.

These data originate in a study of CD8 T cells in Susac syndrome. Sequencing was performed on CD4+ T cells from PBMCs. This clonotype originated in a human donor in good health. The chain uses TRBV7-9 and TRBJ1-2; D not certain. Here the CDR3 reads CASSLGRSLSGYTF. The CDR3 coding sequence is TGTGCCAGCAGCTTGGGCAGATCGCTCTCTGGCTACACCTTC.